This T cell receptor (beta chain) was obtained from a study of T cells after yellow fever vaccination. This clonotype came up a few times. TCRdb passed the 5' RACE reads through MiXCR, listing each CDR3 protein once. This table has hundreds of thousands of distinct CDR3 sequences, 9% to 15% appearing once. The V and J ends lost 4 bases and 4 bases, in that order; junction bases with no gene match: 15. The V gene's germline CDR1 is KGHSH and CDR2 LQKENI. The CDR3 loop spans 17 amino acids. Sequencing used PBMCs, obtained on the day of the yellow fever booster vaccination. This rearrangement joins TRBV18 to TRBJ2-7, with 8 bases identical to TRBD2. This TCR was sampled from a man aged 25-40 years who received the YFV17D yellow fever vaccine. The CDR3 DNA sequence: TGTGCCAGCTCACTGGCTTACGCGGGAGGCTATACTTACGAGCAGTACTTC. Translating it yields CASSLAYAGGYTYEQYF. The whole variable domain, filled in from reference TRBV18 and TRBJ2-7, reads NAGVMQNPRHLVRRRGQEARLRCSPMKGHSHVYWYRQLPEEGLKFMVYLQKENIIDESGMPKERFSAEFPKEGPSILRIQQVVRGDSAAYFCASSLAYAGGYTYEQYFGPGTRLTVT.